These T cell receptor beta chains were read from a single sample in a study of T cells in Graves' hyperthyroidism and ophthalmopathy. MiXCR, run by TCRdb on the multiplex PCR reads, gives a single entry per CDR3 protein. The data contain 250,000 to 400,000 distinct CDR3 sequences, roughly 15% of them singletons. Sequenced: blood. The receptors were gathered from a woman aged 40 to 50 with Graves' ophthalmopathy. Both conserved end residues are part of each CDR3. Fields, in order: V gene, J gene, clone size, D gene, CDR3 DNA, CDR3 protein. The D gene is left open where the match is weak. Size is omitted from some rows. Given values are once, few, many or a class for expanded clones.

V gene: TRBV9
J gene: TRBJ2-3
clone size: NA
D gene: NA
CDR3 DNA: TGTGCCAGCAGCCCCGACACCTACACAGATACGCAGTATTTT
CDR3 protein: CASSPDTYTDTQYF

V gene: TRBV24-1
J gene: TRBJ2-2
clone size: few
D gene: NA
CDR3 DNA: TGTGCCACCAGTGACCCGAAGGACCCCAACACCGGGGAGCTGTTTTTT
CDR3 protein: CATSDPKDPNTGELFF

V gene: TRBV7-9
J gene: TRBJ2-7
clone size: many
D gene: NA
CDR3 DNA: TGTGCCAGCAGCCCCTTCGGGAGACCCTACGAGCAGTACTTC
CDR3 protein: CASSPFGRPYEQYF

V gene: TRBV11-2
J gene: TRBJ2-3
clone size: many
D gene: TRBD2
CDR3 DNA: TGTGCCAGCAGCCTAAGGACTAGCGGGGTAGATACGCAGTATTTT
CDR3 protein: CASSLRTSGVDTQYF

V gene: TRBV6-1
J gene: TRBJ2-1
clone size: few
D gene: NA
CDR3 DNA: TGTGCCAGCAGCCAGGGTCCAAACTACAATGAGCAGTTCTTC
CDR3 protein: CASSQGPNYNEQFF

V gene: TRBV25-1
J gene: TRBJ1-6
clone size: many
D gene: NA
CDR3 DNA: TGTGCCAGCAGTGATTTAAGGGGCCATAATTCACCCCTCCACTTT
CDR3 protein: CASSDLRGHNSPLHF

V gene: TRBV20-1
J gene: TRBJ2-5
clone size: few
D gene: TRBD1
CDR3 DNA: TGCAGTGCTAGCGTCCTACCGGGACAGGGGATCGTCCAAGAGACCCAGTACTTC
CDR3 protein: CSASVLPGQGIVQETQYF

V gene: TRBV6-9
J gene: TRBJ2-2
clone size: few
D gene: NA
CDR3 DNA: TGTGCCAGCAGTTACGGTCCGACAATACCCACCGGGGAGCTGTTTTTT
CDR3 protein: CASSYGPTIPTGELFF

V gene: TRBV5-1
J gene: TRBJ2-2
clone size: NA
D gene: NA
CDR3 DNA: TGCGCCAGCAGCTTGGGAACTCTCAACCTAGGGCGGGAGCTGTTTTTT
CDR3 protein: CASSLGTLNLGRELFF

V gene: TRBV3-1
J gene: TRBJ1-3
clone size: few
D gene: NA
CDR3 DNA: TGTGCCAGCAGCCAAGAATCCAGGGGTGGTGACACCATATATTTT
CDR3 protein: CASSQESRGGDTIYF

V gene: TRBV3-1
J gene: TRBJ2-1
clone size: NA
D gene: TRBD2
CDR3 DNA: TGTGCCAGCAGCCAAGCTAGCGGGGGGGCAATCTACGAGCAGTTCTTC
CDR3 protein: CASSQASGGAIYEQFF

V gene: TRBV11-2
J gene: TRBJ2-5
clone size: many
D gene: NA
CDR3 DNA: TGTGCCAGCAGCTTAGACAGGGGAAAAGAGACCCAGTACTTC
CDR3 protein: CASSLDRGKETQYF

V gene: TRBV28
J gene: TRBJ2-1
clone size: many
D gene: TRBD1
CDR3 DNA: TGTGCCAGCAGTGAAACCAGGGGGCTTTCGATTGAGCAGTTCTTC
CDR3 protein: CASSETRGLSIEQFF

V gene: TRBV7-9
J gene: TRBJ1-2
clone size: many
D gene: NA
CDR3 DNA: TGTGCCAGCTCTCTGGGGGCAGTCTATGGCTACACCTTC
CDR3 protein: CASSLGAVYGYTF

V gene: TRBV24-1
J gene: TRBJ2-4
clone size: NA
D gene: TRBD1
CDR3 DNA: TGTGCCACCAGTGAGGGGACAGGAGCAATCAAAAACATTCAGTACTTC
CDR3 protein: CATSEGTGAIKNIQYF

V gene: TRBV6-1
J gene: TRBJ2-7
clone size: many
D gene: TRBD1
CDR3 DNA: TGTGCCAGCTCCCCGACAGGGTATTACGAGCAGTACTTC
CDR3 protein: CASSPTGYYEQYF

V gene: TRBV3-1
J gene: TRBJ1-2
clone size: NA
D gene: TRBD1
CDR3 DNA: TGTGCCAGCAGCCAGACAGGGCGTCTTACTCTAGGCTACACCTTC
CDR3 protein: CASSQTGRLTLGYTF

V gene: TRBV7-8
J gene: TRBJ1-3
clone size: many
D gene: NA
CDR3 DNA: TGTGCCAGCAGTCAAGGCACAGGGCAAACTGGAAACACCATATATTTT
CDR3 protein: CASSQGTGQTGNTIYF

V gene: TRBV27
J gene: TRBJ1-2
clone size: NA
D gene: NA
CDR3 DNA: TGTGCCAGCAGTTTATCGCGAGGGAATGGCTACACCTTC
CDR3 protein: CASSLSRGNGYTF

V gene: TRBV7-9
J gene: TRBJ2-1
clone size: NA
D gene: NA
CDR3 DNA: TGTGCCAGCAGCTTCCACTTAAGGAATGAGCAGTTCTTC
CDR3 protein: CASSFHLRNEQFF

V gene: TRBV20-1
J gene: TRBJ1-6
clone size: NA
D gene: TRBD1
CDR3 DNA: TGCAGTGCGGGGGACAGGGGATCACCCCTCCACTTT
CDR3 protein: CSAGDRGSPLHF

V gene: TRBV7-9
J gene: TRBJ2-7
clone size: NA
D gene: NA
CDR3 DNA: TGTGCCAGCAGCCTGGAGATAGCGGCCTCCTACGAGCAGTACTTC
CDR3 protein: CASSLEIAASYEQYF

V gene: TRBV2
J gene: TRBJ2-2
clone size: many
D gene: NA
CDR3 DNA: TGTGCCAGCTCACGGGGGTCTACCGGGGAGCTGTTTTTT
CDR3 protein: CASSRGSTGELFF

V gene: TRBV19
J gene: TRBJ2-3
clone size: many
D gene: NA
CDR3 DNA: TGTGCCAGTAGAATGGGGCAGGGACGCACAGATACGCAGTATTTT
CDR3 protein: CASRMGQGRTDTQYF

V gene: TRBV7-8
J gene: TRBJ1-1
clone size: many
D gene: NA
CDR3 DNA: TGTGCCAGCAGCATGGGTGTACAGCAGCAAAAGTGGGAAGCTTTCTTT
CDR3 protein: CASSMGVQQQKWEAFF

V gene: TRBV6-1
J gene: TRBJ1-5
clone size: NA
D gene: TRBD1
CDR3 DNA: TGTGCCAGCAGCACGAGACAGGGGGCAACTCAGCCCCAGCATTTT
CDR3 protein: CASSTRQGATQPQHF

V gene: TRBV27
J gene: TRBJ2-7
clone size: few
D gene: NA
CDR3 DNA: TGTGCCAGCAGTCCACCGGACAGCGAGTTCTACGAGCAGTACTTC
CDR3 protein: CASSPPDSEFYEQYF

V gene: TRBV24-1
J gene: TRBJ2-3
clone size: NA
D gene: NA
CDR3 DNA: TGTGCCACCAGCGGGGCGAGCACAGATACGCAGTATTTT
CDR3 protein: CATSGASTDTQYF

V gene: TRBV2
J gene: TRBJ2-5
clone size: many
D gene: NA
CDR3 DNA: TGTGCCAGCAGTGAAGCGCAGACCCAGTACTTC
CDR3 protein: CASSEAQTQYF

V gene: TRBV11-3
J gene: TRBJ2-1
clone size: many
D gene: TRBD2
CDR3 DNA: TGTGCCAGCAGCTCCGGACTAGCGGGAGTTAGTGAGCAGTTCTTC
CDR3 protein: CASSSGLAGVSEQFF

V gene: TRBV2
J gene: TRBJ2-7
clone size: few
D gene: NA
CDR3 DNA: TGTGCCAGCAGCCCCGAGGGGGGTCGTTACGAGCAGTACTTC
CDR3 protein: CASSPEGGRYEQYF

V gene: TRBV5-1
J gene: TRBJ2-2
clone size: NA
D gene: NA
CDR3 DNA: TGCGCCAGCAGCCCGAGGGCCGACAGCACCGGGGAGCTGTTTTTT
CDR3 protein: CASSPRADSTGELFF

V gene: TRBV6-1
J gene: TRBJ2-6
clone size: many
D gene: TRBD1
CDR3 DNA: TGTGCCAGCGGTCCGAGACAGGGGGCTTCTGGGGCCAACGTCCTGACTTTC
CDR3 protein: CASGPRQGASGANVLTF

V gene: TRBV20-1
J gene: TRBJ2-7
clone size: many
D gene: TRBD2
CDR3 DNA: TGCAGTGCCCCTACAGCGGGAGTCTACGAGCAGTACTTC
CDR3 protein: CSAPTAGVYEQYF

V gene: TRBV14
J gene: TRBJ1-4
clone size: many
D gene: NA
CDR3 DNA: TGTGCCAGCAGCCAGGACAGTGGGGAAAAACTGTTTTTT
CDR3 protein: CASSQDSGEKLFF

V gene: TRBV27
J gene: TRBJ1-2
clone size: few
D gene: NA
CDR3 DNA: TGTGCCAGCAGCACCCTAAGGTTCAGGGGAGGAATGGGGTATGGCTACACCTTC
CDR3 protein: CASSTLRFRGGMGYGYTF

V gene: TRBV5-5
J gene: TRBJ2-1
clone size: many
D gene: NA
CDR3 DNA: TGTGCCAGCAGCTTGAACGGTAATGAGCAGTTCTTC
CDR3 protein: CASSLNGNEQFF

V gene: TRBV20-1
J gene: TRBJ2-3
clone size: NA
D gene: TRBD1
CDR3 DNA: TGCAGTGCTTTGCCCCTGACAGGGGATTATGGAGATACGCAGTATTTT
CDR3 protein: CSALPLTGDYGDTQYF

V gene: TRBV18
J gene: TRBJ2-6
clone size: NA
D gene: NA
CDR3 DNA: TGTGCCAGCTCACCACTTCGCGCAGCCGGGGCCAACGTCCTGACTTTC
CDR3 protein: CASSPLRAAGANVLTF

V gene: TRBV15
J gene: TRBJ2-1
clone size: few
D gene: NA
CDR3 DNA: TGTGCCACCAGCAGAGGAGGTACCGAGCAGTTCTTC
CDR3 protein: CATSRGGTEQFF

V gene: TRBV7-8
J gene: TRBJ2-7
clone size: few
D gene: TRBD2
CDR3 DNA: TGTGCCAGCAGGCGCCAAGCGGGGGCCCCCTACGAGCAGTACTTC
CDR3 protein: CASRRQAGAPYEQYF

V gene: TRBV7-9
J gene: TRBJ1-5
clone size: many
D gene: NA
CDR3 DNA: TGTGCCAGCAGCTTAAACGCGGACAGACATCAGCCCCAGCATTTT
CDR3 protein: CASSLNADRHQPQHF

V gene: TRBV11-3
J gene: TRBJ2-3
clone size: many
D gene: NA
CDR3 DNA: TGTGCCAGCAGCTTAGCCCCGGGAGATACGCAGTATTTT
CDR3 protein: CASSLAPGDTQYF

V gene: TRBV11-2
J gene: TRBJ2-3
clone size: many
D gene: NA
CDR3 DNA: TGTGCCAGCAGCTTAGACGGTTATGCAGATACGCAGTATTTT
CDR3 protein: CASSLDGYADTQYF

V gene: TRBV12-3/TRBV12-4
J gene: TRBJ1-2
clone size: many
D gene: TRBD1
CDR3 DNA: TGTGCCAGCAGTGCAACAGGGGGCCGAGGTGGCTACACCTTC
CDR3 protein: CASSATGGRGGYTF

V gene: TRBV2
J gene: TRBJ1-2
clone size: many
D gene: NA
CDR3 DNA: TGTGCCAGCAGTGAAGCGACAGACTTCTATGGCTACACCTTC
CDR3 protein: CASSEATDFYGYTF